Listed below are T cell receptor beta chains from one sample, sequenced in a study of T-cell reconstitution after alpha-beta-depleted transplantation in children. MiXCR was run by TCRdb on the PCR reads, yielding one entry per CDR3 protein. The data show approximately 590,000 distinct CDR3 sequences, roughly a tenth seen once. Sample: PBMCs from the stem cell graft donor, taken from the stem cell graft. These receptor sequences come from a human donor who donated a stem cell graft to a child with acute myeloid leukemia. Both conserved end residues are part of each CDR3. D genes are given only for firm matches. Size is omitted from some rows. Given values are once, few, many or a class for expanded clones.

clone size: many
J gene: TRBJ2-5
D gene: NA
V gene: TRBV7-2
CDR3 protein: CATLSPSASSPQETQYF
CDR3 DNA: TGTGCCACACTTTCGCCGTCGGCGTCCAGCCCCCAAGAGACCCAGTACTTC

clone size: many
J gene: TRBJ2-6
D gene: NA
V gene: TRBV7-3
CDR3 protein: CASSPNSGTGANVLTF
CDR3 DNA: TGTGCCAGCAGCCCTAACTCGGGTACTGGGGCCAACGTCCTGACTTTC

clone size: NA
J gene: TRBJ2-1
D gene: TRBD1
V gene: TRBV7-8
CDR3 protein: CASIGQGSYNEQFF
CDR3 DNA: TGTGCCAGCATCGGACAGGGGAGCTACAATGAGCAGTTCTTC

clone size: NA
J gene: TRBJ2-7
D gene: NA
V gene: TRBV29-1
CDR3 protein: CSVEGRGKTYEQYF
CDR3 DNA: TGCAGCGTTGAAGGTAGGGGGAAGACCTACGAGCAGTACTTC

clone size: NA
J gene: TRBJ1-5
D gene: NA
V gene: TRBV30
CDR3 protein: CAWTGDLNQPQHF
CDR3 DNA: TGTGCCTGGACGGGTGACCTCAATCAGCCCCAGCATTTT

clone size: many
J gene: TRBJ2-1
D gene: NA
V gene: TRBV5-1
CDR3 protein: CASSLEGTYNEQFF
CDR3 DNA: TGCGCCAGCAGCTTGGAAGGTACCTACAATGAGCAGTTCTTC

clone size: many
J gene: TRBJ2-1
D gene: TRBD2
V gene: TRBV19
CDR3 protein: CASRGGRANDANEQFF
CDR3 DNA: TGTGCCAGTAGGGGCGGGAGGGCCAATGACGCCAATGAGCAGTTCTTC

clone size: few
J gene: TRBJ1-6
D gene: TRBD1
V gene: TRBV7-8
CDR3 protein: CASSRSRDSVNSPLHF
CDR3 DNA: TGTGCCAGCAGTCGAAGCCGGGACAGTGTAAATTCACCCCTCCACTTT

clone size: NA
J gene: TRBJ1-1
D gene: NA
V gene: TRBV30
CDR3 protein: CAAPLRGNTEAFF
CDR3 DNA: TGTGCGGCCCCCCTTCGGGGGAACACTGAAGCTTTCTTT

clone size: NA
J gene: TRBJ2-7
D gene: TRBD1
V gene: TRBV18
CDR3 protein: CASSPPTGPYEQYF
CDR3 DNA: TGTGCCAGCTCACCACCGACAGGGCCCTACGAGCAGTACTTC

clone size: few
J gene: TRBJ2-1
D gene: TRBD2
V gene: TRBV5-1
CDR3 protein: CASSYGLAGVSEQFF
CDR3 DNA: TGCGCCAGCAGCTACGGACTAGCGGGAGTCAGTGAGCAGTTCTTC

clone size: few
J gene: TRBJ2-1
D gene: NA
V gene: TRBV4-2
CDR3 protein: CASSQDLSYNEQFF
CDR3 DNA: TGTGCCAGCAGCCAAGATTTATCCTACAATGAGCAGTTCTTC

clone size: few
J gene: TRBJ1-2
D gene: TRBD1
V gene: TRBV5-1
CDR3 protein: CASSVGTGSGYTF
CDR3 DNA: TGCGCCAGCAGCGTAGGGACAGGGTCTGGCTACACCTTC

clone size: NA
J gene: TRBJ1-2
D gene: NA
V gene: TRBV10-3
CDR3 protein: CAISGATNYGYTF
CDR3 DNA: TGTGCCATCAGTGGTGCGACTAACTATGGCTACACCTTC

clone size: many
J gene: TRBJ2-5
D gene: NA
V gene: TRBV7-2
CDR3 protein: CASSLVLQETQYF
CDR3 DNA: TGTGCCAGCAGCTTAGTTCTACAAGAGACCCAGTACTTC

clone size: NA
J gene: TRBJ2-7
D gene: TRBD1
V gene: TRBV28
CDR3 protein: CASKWMTGGAGEQYF
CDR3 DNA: TGTGCCAGCAAATGGATGACAGGGGGCGCGGGGGAGCAGTACTTC

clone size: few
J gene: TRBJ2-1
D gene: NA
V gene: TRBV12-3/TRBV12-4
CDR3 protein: CASQRGGEQFF
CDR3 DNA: TGTGCCAGCCAAAGGGGGGGTGAGCAGTTCTTC

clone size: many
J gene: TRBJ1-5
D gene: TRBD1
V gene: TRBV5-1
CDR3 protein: CASSKTGGYQPQHF
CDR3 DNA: TGCGCCAGCAGCAAGACAGGGGGGTATCAGCCCCAGCATTTT

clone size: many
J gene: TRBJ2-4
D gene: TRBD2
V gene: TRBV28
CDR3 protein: CASSLWTSGIDKNIQYF
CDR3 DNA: TGTGCCAGCAGTTTATGGACTAGCGGGATCGACAAAAACATTCAGTACTTC

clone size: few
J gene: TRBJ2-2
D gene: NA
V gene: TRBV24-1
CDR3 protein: CATSDFGELFF
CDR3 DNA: TGTGCCACCAGTGATTTCGGGGAGCTGTTTTTT

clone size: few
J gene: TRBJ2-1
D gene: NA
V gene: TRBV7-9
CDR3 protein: CASSFRLGDEQFF
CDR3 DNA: TGTGCCAGCAGCTTCCGACTTGGTGATGAGCAGTTCTTC

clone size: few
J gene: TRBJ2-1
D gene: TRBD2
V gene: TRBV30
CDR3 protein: CACLGTSGREYNEQFF
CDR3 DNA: TGTGCCTGCCTCGGGACTAGCGGGAGGGAATACAATGAGCAGTTCTTC

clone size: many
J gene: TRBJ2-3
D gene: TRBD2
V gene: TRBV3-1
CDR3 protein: CASSRSTSGAGHTQYF
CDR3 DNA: TGTGCCAGCAGCCGATCGACTAGCGGGGCGGGGCATACGCAGTATTTT

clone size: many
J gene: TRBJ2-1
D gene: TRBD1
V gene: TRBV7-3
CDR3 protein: CASSSQGFGEQFF
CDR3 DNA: TGTGCCAGCAGCTCACAGGGGTTCGGTGAGCAGTTCTTC

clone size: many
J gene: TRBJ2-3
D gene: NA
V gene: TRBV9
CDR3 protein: CASSVSFTDTQYF
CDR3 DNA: TGTGCCAGCAGCGTTTCGTTCACAGATACGCAGTATTTT

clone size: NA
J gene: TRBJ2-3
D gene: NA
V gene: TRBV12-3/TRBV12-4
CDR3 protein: CASSLHPGLQADTQYF
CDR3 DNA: TGTGCCAGCAGTTTACACCCGGGACTCCAAGCGGATACGCAGTATTTT

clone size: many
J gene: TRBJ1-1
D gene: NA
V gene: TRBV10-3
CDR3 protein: CAISESQTVTTNTEAFF
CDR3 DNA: TGTGCCATCAGTGAGTCGCAAACAGTAACTACCAACACTGAAGCTTTCTTT

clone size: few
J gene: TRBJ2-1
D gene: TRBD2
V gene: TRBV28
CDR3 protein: CASSKLAGDSYNEQFF
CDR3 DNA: TGTGCCAGCAGCAAACTAGCGGGAGACTCCTACAATGAGCAGTTCTTC

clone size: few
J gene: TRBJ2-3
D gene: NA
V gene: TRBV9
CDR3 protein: CASSVNLPGGDTQYF
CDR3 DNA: TGTGCCAGCAGCGTAAACCTACCAGGCGGCGATACGCAGTATTTT

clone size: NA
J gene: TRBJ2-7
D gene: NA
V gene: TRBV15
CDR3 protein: CATSRGWGTSSYEQYF
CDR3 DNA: TGTGCCACCAGCAGAGGCTGGGGAACCAGCTCCTACGAGCAGTACTTC

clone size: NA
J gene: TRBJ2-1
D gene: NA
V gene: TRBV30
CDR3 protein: CAWSGWVEEAASSYNEQFF
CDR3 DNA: TGTGCCTGGAGTGGGTGGGTTGAGGAAGCGGCTAGCTCCTACAATGAGCAGTTCTTC

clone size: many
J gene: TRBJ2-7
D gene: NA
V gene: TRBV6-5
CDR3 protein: CASSYLSSGLLSYEQYF
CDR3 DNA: TGTGCCAGCAGTTACTTGAGCAGCGGACTGCTCTCCTACGAGCAGTACTTC

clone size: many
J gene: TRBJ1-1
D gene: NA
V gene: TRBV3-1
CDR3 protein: CASSQVGREAFF
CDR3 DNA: TGTGCCAGCAGCCAAGTAGGCAGGGAAGCTTTCTTT

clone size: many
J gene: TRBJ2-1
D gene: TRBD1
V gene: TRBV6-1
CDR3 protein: CASSLRGPNYNEQFF
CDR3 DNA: TGTGCCAGCAGCCTCAGGGGGCCTAACTACAATGAGCAGTTCTTC

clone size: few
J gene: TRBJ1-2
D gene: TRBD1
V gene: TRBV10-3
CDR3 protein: CAISVSQAGQSTYGYTF
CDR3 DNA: TGTGCCATCAGTGTCTCACAGGCGGGACAGTCAACCTATGGCTACACCTTC

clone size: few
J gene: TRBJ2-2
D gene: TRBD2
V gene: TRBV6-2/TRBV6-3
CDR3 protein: CASSPSGRAPNTGELFF
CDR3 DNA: TGTGCCAGCAGCCCCAGCGGGAGGGCCCCGAACACCGGGGAGCTGTTTTTT

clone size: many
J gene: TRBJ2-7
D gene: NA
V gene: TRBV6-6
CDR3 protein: CATLATLLYEQYF
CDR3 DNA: TGTGCCACCCTGGCGACTCTCCTCTACGAGCAGTACTTC

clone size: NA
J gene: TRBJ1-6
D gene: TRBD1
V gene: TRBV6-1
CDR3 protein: CASTPTGGPSPSPLHF
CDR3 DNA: TGTGCCAGCACCCCCACAGGGGGCCCAAGCCCTTCGCCCCTCCACTTT

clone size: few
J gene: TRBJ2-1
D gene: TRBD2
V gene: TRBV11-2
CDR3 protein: CASSLGLEGGNEQFF
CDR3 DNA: TGTGCCAGCAGCTTGGGACTTGAGGGAGGGAATGAGCAGTTCTTC

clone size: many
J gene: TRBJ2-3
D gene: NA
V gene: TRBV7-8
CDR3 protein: CASSLQIMQYF
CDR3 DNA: TGTGCCAGCAGCCTCCAGATAATGCAGTATTTT

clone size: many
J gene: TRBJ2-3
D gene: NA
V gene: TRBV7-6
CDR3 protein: CASSLVSAPSTDTQYF
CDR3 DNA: TGTGCCAGCAGCTTAGTCTCAGCGCCTAGCACAGATACGCAGTATTTT

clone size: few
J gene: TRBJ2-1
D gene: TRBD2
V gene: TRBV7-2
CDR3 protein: CASSLGGRARGEQFF
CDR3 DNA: TGTGCCAGCAGCTTAGGCGGGAGGGCCCGGGGTGAGCAGTTCTTC

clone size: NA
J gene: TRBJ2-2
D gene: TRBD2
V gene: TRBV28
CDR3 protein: CASTGSGRSGTGELFF
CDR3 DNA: TGTGCCAGCACGGGTAGCGGGAGATCGGGCACCGGGGAGCTGTTTTTT

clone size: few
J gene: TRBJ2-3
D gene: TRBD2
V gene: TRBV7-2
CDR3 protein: CASSLALAGGTYTDTQYF
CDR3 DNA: TGTGCCAGCAGCTTAGCACTAGCGGGAGGCACGTACACAGATACGCAGTATTTT

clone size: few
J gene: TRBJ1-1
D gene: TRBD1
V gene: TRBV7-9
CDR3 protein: CASSEDGTGGAKAFF
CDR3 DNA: TGTGCCAGCAGCGAAGACGGGACAGGGGGCGCGAAGGCTTTCTTT

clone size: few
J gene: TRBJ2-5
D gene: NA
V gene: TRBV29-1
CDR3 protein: CSTFGGRGETQYF
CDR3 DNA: TGCAGCACCTTTGGGGGAAGGGGAGAGACCCAGTACTTC

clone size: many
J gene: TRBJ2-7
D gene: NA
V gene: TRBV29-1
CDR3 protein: CSVELYGGSSYEQYF
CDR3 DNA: TGCAGCGTTGAATTGTACGGAGGCAGCTCCTACGAGCAGTACTTC

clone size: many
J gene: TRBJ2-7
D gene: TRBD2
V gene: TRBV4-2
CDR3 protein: CASSQGLAEYEQYF
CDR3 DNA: TGTGCCAGCAGCCAAGGACTAGCGGAATACGAGCAGTACTTC